This TCR beta chain was recorded in a study of blood T cell repertoires in COVID-19. Per germline, CDR1 KGHDR and CDR2 SFDVKD. J was trimmed by 12 bases and V by 3 bases; bases with no gene match: 7. This CDR3 has 13 residues. TCRdb's table, derived via immunoSEQ multiplex PCR, lists solely in-frame clones and lacks some. Seen here are some 150,000 clones, about nine tenths observed once, and the top ten hold about 4.2%. The sequence came from a woman in her sixties with active or convalescent COVID-19. The rearrangement joins TRBV24-1 to TRBJ2-1; 7 bases map to TRBD2. The sequenced sample consisted of peripheral blood. CDR3 amino acids: CATSDGAGDGQFF. CDR3 sequence (DNA): TGTGCCACCAGTGATGGGGCGGGGGACGGGCAGTTCTTC.